These 7 T cell receptor beta chains share one sample of origin, sequenced in a study of tumor-infiltrating lymphocytes in primary liver carcinoma. The researchers produced TCR beta cDNA from about 510 ng total RNA with a constant-region primer. Slightly modified ARM-PCR, run as three nested multiplex PCR rounds, produced the TCR beta libraries. TRBV1-TRBV30 forward primers and a C-beta reverse primer were used in the first two PCR rounds, which each ran for about 10 cycles. TCRdb re-analysed the multiplex PCR reads in MiXCR, keeping a single row per CDR3 protein. The table has tens of thousands of distinct CDR3 sequences, around 70% seen once. Investigators took RNA and DNA out together from about 19-30 mg of unsorted bulk tissue. Input material: liver tumor tissue from sampling region 1. Subset noted: tumor region T1, superior pole. The receptors derive from a man aged 40-49 years with primary liver carcinoma and hepatitis B virus infection.

With respect to this clonotype: The germline gene is not matched at one end of the junction; a read error may be the cause. The genes are TRBV11-2 and TRBJ2-2, with D possibly TRBD2 on 5 matching bases. Germline lookup yields CDR1 SGHAT and CDR2 FQNNGV. CDR3 size: 16 residues. CDR3 sequence (DNA): TGTGCCAGCAGCTTGGTGGCGCTAGTGGGAACCGGGGAGCCGTTTTTT. Translation: CASSLVALVGTGEPFF. Together with reference TRBV11-2 and TRBJ2-2, the CDR3 gives the full variable domain: EAGVAQSPRYKIIEKRQSVAFWCNPISGHATLYWYQQILGQGPKLLIQFQNNGVVDDSQLPKDRFSAERLKGVDSTLKIQPAKLEDSAVYLCASSLVALVGTGEPFFGEGSRLTVL.

This chain uses TRBV2 with TRBJ2-3; unclear D gene. The CDR3 length is 12 residues. Germline V lookup: CDR1 SNHLY, CDR2 FYNNEI. With 3 bases removed from V and 3 bases from J, the gap between germline ends came to 4 bases. The CDR3: CASSESTDTQYF. For the CDR3, the DNA is TGTGCCAGCAGTGAGAGTACAGATACGCAGTATTTT.

Remarks on this clonotype: This may stem from a read error, because a much larger clone lies one nucleotide away. The chain employs TRBV30 and TRBJ1-4; tentative D call: TRBD1 (5 bases). This CDR3 has 12 amino acids. Germline CDR1 reads GTSNPN; CDR2 reads SVGIG (reference sequence). The CDR3 coding sequence is TGTGCCTGTAGTGGGGGTTATGAAAAACTGTTTTTT. It yields the protein CACSGGYEKLFF.

Here the CDR3 reads CASRSRQGAQQLNEQFF. For the CDR3, the DNA is TGTGCCAGCAGGTCTAGGCAGGGGGCCCAACAGTTAAATGAGCAGTTCTTC. V and J are TRBV6-5 and TRBJ2-1; the match to TRBD1 covers 8 bases. CDR1 and CDR2 (germline): MNHEY, SVGAGI. This CDR3 is 17 amino acids long. Trimming cost V 6 bases and J 7 bases; bases outside gene matches: 17.

V and J are TRBV12-3 or TRBV12-4 and TRBJ1-2, with D hard to call. The CDR3 extends over 15 amino acids. V was pared by 9 bases and J by 0 bases, with 17 bases between. Here the CDR3 DNA reads TGTGCCAGTAGCTACCGGAACAGACCTAACTATGGCTACACCTTC. This encodes CASSYRNRPNYGYTF.

This rearrangement joins TRBV11-2 to TRBJ2-5; D possibly corresponds to TRBD2 (6 bases). Germline assignment: CDR1 SGHAT and CDR2 FQNNGV. The CDR3 runs to 15 residues. V lost 9 bases, J lost 0 bases, and 17 bases lay in between. The CDR3 sequence is CARSRDSAHQETQYF. The CDR3 DNA reads as TGTGCCAGATCCCGGGACTCGGCCCACCAAGAGACCCAGTACTTC.

This clonotype was seen ten or more times. The chain combines TRBV7-9 with TRBJ2-1; 7 bases fit TRBD2. The CDR3 sequence is 15 residues long. The V gene's germline CDR1 is SEHNR and CDR2 FQNEAQ (reference sequence). The J segment lost 1 base and the V segment lost 6 bases, leaving 6 bases of the junction unmatched. The CDR3, as DNA: TGTGCCAGCAGGCCCGGGACTACATCCTACAATGAGCAGTTCTTC. This encodes CASRPGTTSYNEQFF.